A single TCR beta chain is shown here with its context. Its antigen is undetermined. This CDR3 spans 12 amino acids. Trimming removed 5 bases from V and 10 bases from J, with 14 bases in between. Germline V gene lookup returns CDR1 SEHNR and CDR2 FQNEAQ (reference sequence). This sample was included in a study of T cell repertoires in cytomegalovirus infection. For the study at large: Both a matching HLA type and CMV infection were indicated by public TCR beta signatures.

Findings and caveats of the study: Dominating the ex vivo response were TCR beta clonotypes that were CMV-specific and HLA-C-restricted. Summed public TCR beta family frequency identified CMV carriers bearing the relevant HLA.

TCRdb fed the reads into MiXCR, producing one record per CDR3 protein. The sample consists of 310,000 or so distinct CDR3 sequences, more than 20% of them appearing once. This clonotype was obtained from a human donor in good health (CMV status not recorded). Some clones in this sample may be carry-over from other donors' samples. This chain links TRBV7-9 with TRBJ1-1; no firm D call. The source material was PBMCs. The CDR3 protein is CASSIQRPRAFF. The CDR3 DNA is TGTGCCAGCAGCATACAGAGACCTAGAGCTTTCTTT. The entire variable domain, with the rest obtained from reference TRBV7-9 and TRBJ1-1, is as follows: DTGVSQNPRHKITKRGQNVTFRCDPISEHNRLYWYRQTLGQGPEFLTYFQNEAQLEKSRLLSDRFSAERPKGSFSTLEIQRTEQGDSAMYLCASSIQRPRAFFGQGTRLTVV.